One sample yielded the 7 T cell receptor beta chains listed below, sequenced in a study of response to subunit inactivated influenza vaccine. TCRdb re-analysed the RT-PCR reads in MiXCR, keeping a single row per CDR3 protein. This sample has about 540,000 distinct CDR3 sequences, with roughly a quarter found just once. These data also formed part of another study, on T cells expressing NK-cell markers. That study adds: TCR beta libraries carry UMIs added by 5'RACE template switching.

Here the sequenced sample was CD4+ T cells sorted from PBMCs, taken 12 days after vaccination. The receptors shown here come from a man aged 50 or older who received an inactivated influenza vaccine.

In its sample, this clonotype was seen a few times. This chain connects TRBV6-2 or TRBV6-3 to TRBJ2-7, with 13 bases that match TRBD2. The V gene end was trimmed by 7 bases and the J gene end by 0 bases; junction bases not matched to a gene: 12. CDR3 size: 18 residues. CDR1 and CDR2 (germline): MNHEY, SVGEGT. This CDR3 is CASTQTIWTSGSSYEQYF. The CDR3 DNA is TGTGCCAGCACCCAGACGATTTGGACTAGCGGGAGCTCCTACGAGCAGTACTTC.

The chain combines TRBV7-2 with TRBJ2-5; 9 bases are shared with TRBD2. J was trimmed by 4 bases and V by 0 bases; bases with no gene match: 6. This CDR3 spans 16 amino acids. The V gene's germline CDR1 is SGHTA and CDR2 FQGNSA. CDR3 bases: TGTGCCAGCAGCTTAGCCGGCCTAGCGGGAACAGAGACCCAGTACTTC. Its protein is CASSLAGLAGTETQYF. Drawing the rest from reference TRBV7-2 and TRBJ2-5, the complete variable domain is GAGVSQSPSNKVTEKGKDVELRCDPISGHTALYWYRQSLGQGLEFLIYFQGNSAPDKSGLPSDRFSAERTGGSVSTLTIQRTQQEDSAVYLCASSLAGLAGTETQYFGPGTRLLVL.

This clonotype was recorded many times. The chain is built from TRBV9 and TRBJ2-5, with 9 bases identical to TRBD2. The V gene end was trimmed by 1 base and the J gene end by 0 bases; junction bases not matched to a gene: 4. Germline V gene sequence: CDR1 SGDLS, CDR2 YYNGEE. CDR3 size: 16 residues. CDR3 protein: CASSVMAGGYQETQYF. CDR3 nucleotides: TGTGCCAGCAGCGTAATGGCGGGAGGGTACCAAGAGACCCAGTACTTC.

The chain links TRBV20-1 to TRBJ1-2; TRBD1 matches at 7 bases. The CDR3 length is 14 residues. With V trimmed by 0 bases and J by 8 bases, 9 bases remained unmatched. CDR1 DFQATT and CDR2 SNEGSKA come from the germline V gene (reference sequence). DNA for the CDR3: TGCAGTGCTAGAGACCCACAGGGGACTCGGGGCTACACCTTC. This gives the protein CSARDPQGTRGYTF.

The V and J genes are TRBV6-1 and TRBJ1-1; D gene uncertain. Germline V gives CDR1 MNHNS, CDR2 SASEGT. The length of the CDR3 is 13 residues. Trimming pared 8 bases from V and 0 bases from J, leaving 10 bases between. CDR3 coding DNA: TGTGCCAGCTGCAGGACGGTGAACACTGAAGCTTTCTTT. Protein product: CASCRTVNTEAFF.

This clonotype has only a few counts. The chain uses TRBV10-3 and TRBJ2-1; 10 bases match TRBD1. Germline values: CDR1 ENHRY, CDR2 SYGVKD. J was trimmed by 5 bases and V by 7 bases; bases with no gene match: 8. This CDR3 is 15 amino acids long. The CDR3 DNA is TGTGCCATCACCTCGGGACAGGGGTTGAACAATGAGCAGTTCTTC. Its translation is CAITSGQGLNNEQFF.

The chain couples TRBV7-8 to TRBJ1-1, with no clear D. CDR3 size: 17 residues. Germline V gene sequence: CDR1 SGHVS, CDR2 FQNEAQ. Between the trimmed V and J ends, which lost 5 bases and 1 base, there was a span of 20 bases. The CDR3 reads CASSQSGISRRNTEAFF. For the CDR3, the DNA is TGTGCCAGCAGCCAAAGTGGCATCTCTCGGAGGAACACTGAAGCTTTCTTT.